This TCR beta chain was documented in a study of beta chain features in type 1 diabetes. Germline values: CDR1 SGHNT, CDR2 YENEEA. The CDR3 is 19 residues long. J lost 4 bases, V lost 6 bases, and 20 bases had no gene match. Points on this clone: The antigen is not known.

Findings of the study overall: Researchers reported that naive, central memory and Treg TCRB repertoires appeared more similar in patients than in healthy donors. HLA effects on TCRB rearrangement stayed unresolved here. Over-representation of high TCR-expressing cells was a possible consequence of cDNA sequencing.

Purities over 98% were achieved in all sorted populations. Expressed TCRB transcripts were sequenced, since all the RNA that had been isolated was reverse transcribed. Profiled with immunoSEQ multiplex PCR; TCRdb holds only in-frame clones, not every one. The table includes under 900,000 clones, about 17% detected once. This TCR derives from a woman between 18 and 30 years old in good health. The V call is TRBV11-3, the J call TRBJ2-2; 7 bases match TRBD2. Sequencing was done on a sample of naive CD4+ T cells from blood. CDR3 DNA: TGTGCCAGCAGGATAAGCGGGACCGTGCTGTTACGTGGCACCGGGGAGCTGTTTTTT. Its translation is CASRISGTVLLRGTGELFF. Full variable domain (remainder filled in from reference TRBV11-3 and TRBJ2-2): EAGVVQSPRYKIIEKKQPVAFWCNPISGHNTLYWYLQNLGQGPELLIRYENEEAVDDSQLPKDRFSAERLKGVDSTLKIQPAELGDSAVYLCASRISGTVLLRGTGELFFGEGSRLTVL.